These T cell receptor beta chains were read from a single sample in a study of chronic HIV infection and antiretroviral therapy. One entry per CDR3 protein results from TCRdb running MiXCR on the 5' RACE reads. The sample has 30,000 to 35,000 distinct CDR3 sequences, around 8.6% seen once; the top ten hold roughly 2.7%. The sample consisted of peripheral blood. All receptors come from an adult who had HIV and had not received antiretroviral therapy, or was an uninfected healthy control (not recorded which). CDR3s include the opening cysteine and the closing phenylalanine or tryptophan. Fields, in order: D gene, J gene, V gene, clone size, CDR3 DNA, CDR3 protein. The D gene is left open where the match is weak. The listing skips clone size in some rows; elsewhere it reads once, few, many or a size class.

TRBD1	TRBJ2-1	TRBV7-2	NA	TGTGCCAGCAGCTCATGGGGACAGGGGGCGAGGAATGAGCAGTTCTTC	CASSSWGQGARNEQFF
TRBD1	TRBJ2-2	TRBV15	NA	TGTGCCACCAGCTACAGGGGGAACACCGGGGAGCTGTTTTTT	CATSYRGNTGELFF
NA	TRBJ1-2	TRBV5-4	NA	TGTGCCAGCAGCGCAACAGAGTTCTATGGCTACACCTTC	CASSATEFYGYTF
NA	TRBJ2-7	TRBV9	NA	TGTGCCAGCAGCGTAGAGACGGAGAGGGTGCAGTACTTC	CASSVETERVQYF
TRBD2	TRBJ2-3	TRBV10-2	many	TGCGCCAGCAGTGAGTCGGGACTAGCGCCAGATACGCAGTATTTT	CASSESGLAPDTQYF
NA	TRBJ1-3	TRBV2	many	TGTGCCAGCAGAGGCACAGGGCAAGGAAACACCATATATTTT	CASRGTGQGNTIYF
TRBD1	TRBJ1-6	TRBV12-3/TRBV12-4	few	TGTGCCAGCAATTTACAGGGACAGCAAAATTCACCCCTCCACTTT	CASNLQGQQNSPLHF
TRBD2	TRBJ2-3	TRBV20-1	NA	TGCAGTGCTCCTGGGGCGGGAGAGGGCACAGATACGCAGTATTTT	CSAPGAGEGTDTQYF
NA	TRBJ1-4	TRBV14	few	TGTGCCAGCAGCCAGGACGACAGGTTCAGCGAAAAACTGTTTTTT	CASSQDDRFSEKLFF
NA	TRBJ2-1	TRBV4-1	NA	TGCGCCAGCAGCCAAGAGAAGGGCAAGAAGTTCTTC	CASSQEKGKKFF
TRBD1	TRBJ1-3	TRBV3-1	many	TGTGCCAGCAGCCTGAAGACAGGGGCCAACTCTGGAAACACCATATATTTT	CASSLKTGANSGNTIYF
TRBD2	TRBJ2-5	TRBV2	many	TGTGCCAGCAAAGTCGGAGCGGGGGCCCAAGAGACCCAGTACTTC	CASKVGAGAQETQYF
NA	TRBJ1-1	TRBV29-1	NA	TGCAGCGTTGAAGATGGGGGGACTAACACTGAAGCTTTCTTT	CSVEDGGTNTEAFF
TRBD1	TRBJ2-7	TRBV29-1	many	TGCAGCGTTCTGACCCGGGACAGGTCGGACGAGCAGTACTTC	CSVLTRDRSDEQYF
TRBD1	TRBJ1-1	TRBV28	many	TGTGCCAGCAGTCGGAACAGGGGGGCCGCCGAAGCTTTCTTT	CASSRNRGAAEAFF
TRBD2	TRBJ2-1	TRBV4-3	NA	TGCGCCAGCAGCCAAGACACTAGCGGGGGGGTCGGTGAGCAGTTCTTC	CASSQDTSGGVGEQFF
TRBD1	TRBJ2-7	TRBV28	NA	TGTGCCAGCAGCACCACCGGGACAGCGTACGAGCAGTACTTC	CASSTTGTAYEQYF
NA	TRBJ2-5	TRBV4-1	few	TGCGCCAGCAGCCAAGACAGGACAGCGTTGGGGAACCAGTACTTC	CASSQDRTALGNQYF
NA	TRBJ1-1	TRBV27	many	TGTGCCAGCAGTGGGGAAGCCCTGAACACTGAAGCTTTCTTT	CASSGEALNTEAFF
TRBD2	TRBJ2-5	TRBV29-1	NA	TGCAGCGTAGGACTAGCGGGAGGGCAAGAGACCCAGTACTTC	CSVGLAGGQETQYF
TRBD2	TRBJ2-7	TRBV29-1	few	TGCAGCGTTGAAGATCGGGGGGGTTACGAGCAGTACTTC	CSVEDRGGYEQYF
NA	TRBJ2-6	TRBV2	NA	TGTGCCAGCCAAGCAGACATGTCTGGGGCCAACGTCCTGACTTTC	CASQADMSGANVLTF
NA	TRBJ2-5	TRBV11-2	NA	TGTGCCAGCAGCTTAGACCTAGAGACCCAGTACTTC	CASSLDLETQYF
TRBD1	TRBJ1-1	TRBV5-6	many	TGTGCCAGCAGAAAGGGGGCCGGAACTGAAGCTTTCTTT	CASRKGAGTEAFF
TRBD2	TRBJ2-1	TRBV30	many	TGTGCCTGGACGGGAAGGCTAGCGGGAGGAGCTAGTCACAATGAGCAGTTCTTC	CAWTGRLAGGASHNEQFF
NA	TRBJ2-7	TRBV7-6	few	TGTGCCAGCAGCACATCCGGGACCAGCTACGAGCAGTACTTC	CASSTSGTSYEQYF
TRBD2	TRBJ2-1	TRBV7-9	NA	TGTGCCAGCAGGCTTCTCGGGATTAGCGGGGTTCGCTCCTACAATGAGCAGTTCTTC	CASRLLGISGVRSYNEQFF
TRBD2	TRBJ2-5	TRBV5-1	many	TGCGCCAGCACCCTCAACACGGCGGGAGTGGAGACCCAGTACTTC	CASTLNTAGVETQYF
TRBD1	TRBJ1-1	TRBV12-3/TRBV12-4	NA	TGTGCCAGCAGACGTTACAGGGGGCTGAACACTGAAGCTTTCTTT	CASRRYRGLNTEAFF
NA	TRBJ1-1	TRBV7-2	NA	TGTGCCAGCAGCCACGGGGGTCAGGGCACTGAAGCTTTCTTT	CASSHGGQGTEAFF
NA	TRBJ1-1	TRBV14	NA	TGTGCCAGCAGCCATCCCAGGGTGAACACTGAAGCTTTCTTT	CASSHPRVNTEAFF
NA	TRBJ1-2	TRBV29-1	NA	TGCAGCGTTGGGCGCGGTAGGGGGGATGGCTACACCTTC	CSVGRGRGDGYTF
NA	TRBJ2-3	TRBV7-2	few	TGTGCCAGCAGCTTAAGGGGAAGCGGCACAGATACGCAGTATTTT	CASSLRGSGTDTQYF
NA	TRBJ1-5	TRBV10-3	many	TGTGCCATCAGTCCAGGGGAGGGAGCCAATCAGCCCCAGCATTTT	CAISPGEGANQPQHF
NA	TRBJ2-7	TRBV29-1	many	TGCAGCGTTGAAACCGGCGGGGTCTACGAGCAGTACTTC	CSVETGGVYEQYF
TRBD2	TRBJ2-3	TRBV5-1	many	TGCGCCAGCAGGAACCGGGGGGGCCAGATAGATACGCAGTATTTT	CASRNRGGQIDTQYF
NA	TRBJ1-4	TRBV29-1	many	TGCAGCGTTGCCCTGGACGGGAATAATGAAAAACTGTTTTTT	CSVALDGNNEKLFF
NA	TRBJ1-1	TRBV29-1	many	TGCAGCGTTGAGGGTTGGGCAGCATCGAACACTGAAGCTTTCTTT	CSVEGWAASNTEAFF
NA	TRBJ1-1	TRBV6-5	NA	TGTGCCAGCACAAAAGGAGTAAACACTGAAGCTTTCTTT	CASTKGVNTEAFF
NA	TRBJ1-6	TRBV4-3	NA	TGCGCCAGCAGCCAAGATTGGACAAGAAACTCACCCCTCCACTTT	CASSQDWTRNSPLHF
NA	TRBJ1-1	TRBV7-9	many	TGTGCCAGCAGCTTTCGGAACACTGAAGCTTTCTTT	CASSFRNTEAFF
TRBD1	TRBJ1-2	TRBV4-3	few	TGCGCCAGCAGCCAAGACCGGACAGGCAACTATGGCTACACCTTC	CASSQDRTGNYGYTF
NA	TRBJ1-1	TRBV27	few	TGTGCCAGCAGTTTTCTAGGTCTAGGGGGAAGGGGTACTGAAGCTTTCTTT	CASSFLGLGGRGTEAFF
NA	TRBJ2-5	TRBV2	many	TGTGCCAGCCTATCGGGGGAGACCCAGTACTTC	CASLSGETQYF
TRBD1	TRBJ1-2	TRBV12-3/TRBV12-4	many	TGTGCCAGCAGTCCTAGCGCCCGACAGGGGGCGGGTGGCTACACCTTC	CASSPSARQGAGGYTF
NA	TRBJ1-1	TRBV7-9	many	TGTGCCAGCAGCATCACAGGGCCTAACACTGAAGCTTTCTTT	CASSITGPNTEAFF
TRBD1	TRBJ2-3	TRBV20-1	many	TGCGAAGACAGGGCCGCAGATACGCAGTATTTT	CEDRAADTQYF
TRBD1	TRBJ2-1	TRBV10-3	many	TGTGCCACTGACGAACAGGGGACCTACAATGAGCAGTTCTTC	CATDEQGTYNEQFF